The entry that follows covers one T cell receptor beta chain sequence. Genomic DNA of every subset was divided equally among multiple immunoSEQ plates. The authors ran unsorted PBMC replicate PCRs on about 310 ng DNA, about 30,000 T cell genomes. The protocol was immunoSEQ multiplex PCR, while the TCRdb copy is restricted to in-frame clones and leaves out a portion. The sample consists of a few hundred thousand clones, 70% to 80% of them appearing once. This sample was included in a study of shared clonotypes between healthy human individuals. Adults of Caucasian background living in Nashville, Tennessee made up all donors. Researchers drew on about 100 million PBMCs for genomic DNA from unsorted samples. The CDR3 is 15 residues long. Germline CDR1 and CDR2: SGHDT and YYEEEE. V was shortened by 5 bases and J by 1 base, with 14 bases between the two germline ends.

What was sequenced was PBMCs. The chain employs TRBV5-6 and TRBJ2-3; the D gene is possibly TRBD1 (6 bases). This sequence originates from a woman aged 40 to 50 in good health. Some clones in this sample may be carry-over from other donors' samples. CDR3 in amino acids: CASSLQGPGTDTQYF. The CDR3 nucleotides are TGTGCCAGCAGTTTACAGGGTCCGGGCACAGATACGCAGTATTTT.